A selection of T cell receptor beta chains follows, all from one sample in a study of naive and memory T cell subsets. One entry per CDR3 protein results from TCRdb running MiXCR on the UMI-ligation and nested PCR reads. Of tens of thousands of distinct CDR3 sequences listed, less than 15% are singletons. Sequencing was performed on central memory CD4+ T cells from blood. The receptors were gathered from a human donor in good health. CDR3s include the opening cysteine and the closing phenylalanine or tryptophan. D genes are given only for firm matches. Only part of the rows carry a size: once, few, many, or a class if the clone is expanded.

TRBD2,TRBJ2-1,TRBV9,16,few,CASSSISGSSYNEQFF,TGTGCCAGCAGCTCCATTAGCGGGAGCTCCTACAATGAGCAGTTCTTC
NA,TRBJ2-7,TRBV28,14,few,CASSSGGGTDEQYF,TGTGCCAGCAGTTCCGGGGGCGGGACCGACGAGCAGTACTTC
TRBD2,TRBJ2-1,TRBV5-1,15,NA,CASRFGTSSQNEQFF,TGCGCCAGCAGATTCGGGACTAGTAGTCAAAATGAGCAGTTCTTC
TRBD1,TRBJ2-7,TRBV7-9,14,few,CASSLGQGALGQYF,TGTGCCAGCAGCTTAGGACAGGGGGCACTGGGGCAGTACTTC
TRBD1,TRBJ1-2,TRBV3-1,14,few,CASSQADRGYGYTF,TGTGCCAGCAGCCAAGCGGACAGGGGCTATGGCTACACCTTC
NA,TRBJ2-5,TRBV20-1,13,NA,CSAHTFGWETQYF,TGCAGTGCTCACACCTTTGGCTGGGAGACCCAGTACTTC
TRBD2,TRBJ2-7,TRBV20-1,14,few,CSAQGLAGIYEQYF,TGCAGTGCCCAAGGACTAGCGGGAATCTACGAGCAGTACTTC
NA,TRBJ2-1,TRBV5-4,15,many,CASSLYTGVDNEQFF,TGTGCCAGCAGCTTGTATACGGGCGTCGACAATGAGCAGTTCTTC
TRBD1,TRBJ2-3,TRBV5-6,13,few,CASSWDREDTQYF,TGTGCCAGCAGCTGGGACAGGGAAGATACGCAGTATTTT
TRBD1,TRBJ2-3,TRBV4-2,13,many,CASSRDRTDTQYF,TGTGCCAGCAGCCGGGACAGGACAGATACGCAGTATTTT
TRBD2,TRBJ2-5,TRBV5-6,15,many,CASSLVLAGQETQYF,TGTGCCAGCAGCTTGGTTCTAGCGGGGCAAGAGACCCAGTACTTC
NA,TRBJ2-6,TRBV7-3,16,few,CASSRMSGSGANVLTF,TGTGCCAGCAGCCGCATGTCGGGCTCTGGGGCCAACGTCCTGACTTTC
TRBD1,TRBJ1-2,TRBV28,13,many,CASSFPDRGGYTF,TGTGCCAGCAGTTTTCCTGACAGGGGCGGCTACACCTTC
TRBD1,TRBJ2-7,TRBV4-2,16,NA,CASSQGGTGGSYEQYF,TGTGCCAGCAGCCAAGGGGGGACAGGGGGCTCCTACGAGCAGTACTTC
TRBD1,TRBJ1-6,TRBV10-3,15,many,CAISESEAGGSPLHF,TGTGCCATCAGTGAGTCTGAGGCAGGGGGCTCACCCCTCCACTTT
TRBD1,TRBJ2-7,TRBV28,14,once,CASSLPGQGAKQYF,TGTGCCAGCAGCCTCCCGGGACAGGGGGCTAAGCAGTACTTC
TRBD2,TRBJ2-7,TRBV20-1,15,few,CSATISSGSQYEQYF,TGCAGTGCTACGATCTCTAGCGGGAGTCAATACGAGCAGTACTTC
TRBD1,TRBJ1-1,TRBV5-4,18,few,CASSPGGTGGCRSDEAFF,TGTGCCAGCAGCCCGGGAGGGACAGGGGGATGTAGGTCAGATGAAGCTTTCTTT
NA,TRBJ2-7,TRBV12-3/TRBV12-4,17,NA,CASRPVRQGGFSYEQYF,TGTGCCAGCAGACCCGTACGCCAGGGGGGCTTCTCCTACGAGCAGTACTTC
NA,TRBJ2-7,TRBV7-9,13,NA,CASSSTTSYEQYF,TGTGCCAGCAGCTCCACCACAAGCTACGAGCAGTACTTC
NA,TRBJ2-3,TRBV10-3,14,NA,CAISESAGTDTQYF,TGTGCCATCAGTGAGTCCGCGGGGACAGATACGCAGTATTTT
NA,TRBJ2-6,TRBV11-3,16,many,CASSLVGTSGANVLTF,TGTGCCAGCAGCTTAGTGGGGACCTCTGGGGCCAACGTCCTGACTTTC
TRBD2,TRBJ2-3,TRBV20-1,12,NA,CSGWGGENTQYF,TGCAGTGGATGGGGAGGGGAAAATACGCAGTATTTT
NA,TRBJ1-3,TRBV4-1,15,few,CASSEISLSGNTIYF,TGCGCCAGCAGTGAAATAAGTCTCTCTGGAAACACCATATATTTT
TRBD1,TRBJ1-5,TRBV6-2/TRBV6-3,14,few,CASTVRGLNQPQHF,TGTGCCAGCACCGTGAGGGGGCTCAATCAGCCCCAGCATTTT
TRBD1,TRBJ2-5,TRBV7-9,16,few,CASSSKPQGAWETQYF,TGTGCCAGCAGCTCCAAACCACAGGGGGCGTGGGAGACCCAGTACTTC
NA,TRBJ2-3,TRBV4-3,15,many,CASSQEGSTTDTQYF,TGCGCCAGCAGCCAAGAGGGCTCCACCACAGATACGCAGTATTTT